What follows are 3 T cell receptor beta chains derived from one specimen sequenced in a study of shared clonotypes between healthy human individuals. The repertoire was sequenced with immunoSEQ multiplex PCR; TCRdb's copy has only in-frame clones and lacks some. The profile covers about 1 million clones, with about three quarters appearing a single time and roughly 1.4% taken by the ten largest. Input material: memory CD4+ T cells sorted from blood. Subset described: CD45RA-negative fraction. These receptors were obtained from a man aged 18 to 29 in good health.

The rearrangement joins TRBV30 to TRBJ2-2; possibly TRBD1 for D (5 bases). CDR1 and CDR2 from the germline V gene are GTSNPN and SVGIG (reference sequence). The V end was cut by 4 bases, the J end by 7 bases, with 16 bases between. The CDR3 runs to 14 residues. The CDR3 loop reads CAWNRHGAGGELFF. The CDR3 DNA sequence: TGTGCCTGGAACCGCCATGGGGCCGGCGGGGAGCTGTTTTTT.

The V gene is TRBV9, the J gene TRBJ1-1; 7 bases agree with TRBD1. CDR3 length: 14 amino acids. Germline CDR1 and CDR2: SGDLS and YYNGEE. V was clipped by 0 bases and J by 11 bases; unmatched bases: 10. The CDR3: CASSVEEQGRMAFF. DNA for the CDR3: TGTGCCAGCAGCGTAGAGGAACAGGGGCGCATGGCTTTCTTT.

The chain employs TRBV2 and TRBJ1-1, with D uncertain. CDR3 length equals 16 residues. Germline V gene lookup returns CDR1 SNHLY and CDR2 FYNNEI. V was clipped by 6 bases and J by 0 bases, with 17 bases between them. The CDR3 bases are TGTGCCAGCAGATGGCTCCAAGGAAACATGAACACTGAAGCTTTCTTT. Translating gives CASRWLQGNMNTEAFF.